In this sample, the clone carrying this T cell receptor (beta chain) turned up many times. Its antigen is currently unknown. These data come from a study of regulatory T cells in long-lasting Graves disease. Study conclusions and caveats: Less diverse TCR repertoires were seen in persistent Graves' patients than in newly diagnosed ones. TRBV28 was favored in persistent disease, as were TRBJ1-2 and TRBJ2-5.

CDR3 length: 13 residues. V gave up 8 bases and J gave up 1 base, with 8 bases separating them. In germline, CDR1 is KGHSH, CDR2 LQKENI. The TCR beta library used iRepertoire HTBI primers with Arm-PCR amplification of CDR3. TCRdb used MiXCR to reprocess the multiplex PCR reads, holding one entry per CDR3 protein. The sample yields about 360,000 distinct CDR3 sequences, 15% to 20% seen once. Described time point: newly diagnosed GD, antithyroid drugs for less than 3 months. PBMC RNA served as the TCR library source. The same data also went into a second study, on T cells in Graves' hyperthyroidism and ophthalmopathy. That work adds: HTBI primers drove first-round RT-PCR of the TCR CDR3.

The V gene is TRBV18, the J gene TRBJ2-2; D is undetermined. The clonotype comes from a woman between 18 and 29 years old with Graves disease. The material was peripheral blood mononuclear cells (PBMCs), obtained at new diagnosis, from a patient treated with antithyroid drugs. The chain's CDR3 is CASSPQNTGELFF. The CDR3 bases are TGTGCCAGCAGTCCGCAGAACACCGGGGAGCTGTTTTTT.